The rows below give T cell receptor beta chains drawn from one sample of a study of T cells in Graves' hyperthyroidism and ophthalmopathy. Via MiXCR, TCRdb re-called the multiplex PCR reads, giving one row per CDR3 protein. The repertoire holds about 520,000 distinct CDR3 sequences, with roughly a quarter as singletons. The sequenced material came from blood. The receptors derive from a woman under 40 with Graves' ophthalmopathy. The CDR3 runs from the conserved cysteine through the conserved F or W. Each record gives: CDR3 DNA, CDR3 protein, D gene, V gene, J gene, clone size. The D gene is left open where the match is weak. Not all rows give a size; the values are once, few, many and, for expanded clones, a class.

cdr3_nt: TGTGCCAGCAGCGGAAGACAGTTAAGCTCCTACGAGCAGTACTTC; cdr3_aa: CASSGRQLSSYEQYF; d_call: -; v_call: TRBV6-1; j_call: TRBJ2-7; clone_size: -
cdr3_nt: TGTGCCTGGAGTGCAGGTTCCAGGGGAAACTATGGCTACACCTTC; cdr3_aa: CAWSAGSRGNYGYTF; d_call: -; v_call: TRBV30; j_call: TRBJ1-2; clone_size: many
cdr3_nt: TGTGCCAGCCATCCCCCAGGGTGGGAGACCCAGTACTTC; cdr3_aa: CASHPPGWETQYF; d_call: -; v_call: TRBV6-1; j_call: TRBJ2-5; clone_size: -
cdr3_nt: TGTGCCAGCATCGATAGGGGGCGCAGCACAGATACGCAGTATTTT; cdr3_aa: CASIDRGRSTDTQYF; d_call: TRBD1; v_call: TRBV6-1; j_call: TRBJ2-3; clone_size: many
cdr3_nt: TGTGCCAGCAGTTTAGGCCGAAGGATTAACTATGGCTACACCTTC; cdr3_aa: CASSLGRRINYGYTF; d_call: -; v_call: TRBV28; j_call: TRBJ1-2; clone_size: -
cdr3_nt: TGTGCCTGGAGTGTACCAGCTATGAACACTGAAGCTTTCTTT; cdr3_aa: CAWSVPAMNTEAFF; d_call: -; v_call: TRBV30; j_call: TRBJ1-1; clone_size: many
cdr3_nt: TGTGCCAGCAGTTTAGGGGACAGTCGCTTCTATGGCTACACCTTC; cdr3_aa: CASSLGDSRFYGYTF; d_call: TRBD1; v_call: TRBV12-3/TRBV12-4; j_call: TRBJ1-2; clone_size: many
cdr3_nt: TGTGCCAGCAGTTTGGGTACAAGGGGGATCCAAGAGACCCAGTACTTC; cdr3_aa: CASSLGTRGIQETQYF; d_call: -; v_call: TRBV12-3/TRBV12-4; j_call: TRBJ2-5; clone_size: few
cdr3_nt: TGTGCCAGCAGCCCCCTCGTTTCGAACACCGGGGAGCTGTTTTTT; cdr3_aa: CASSPLVSNTGELFF; d_call: -; v_call: TRBV3-1; j_call: TRBJ2-2; clone_size: -
cdr3_nt: TGTGCCATCAGTGAGCCGTCCGGGACGGCTCGCTCTGGAAACACCATATATTTT; cdr3_aa: CAISEPSGTARSGNTIYF; d_call: -; v_call: TRBV10-3; j_call: TRBJ1-3; clone_size: many
cdr3_nt: TGTGCCAGCAGTCCCGGACAGGGGACCAATCAGCCCCAGCATTTT; cdr3_aa: CASSPGQGTNQPQHF; d_call: TRBD1; v_call: TRBV6-1; j_call: TRBJ1-5; clone_size: -
cdr3_nt: TGTGCCAGCAGCGTGTCCGGGACTAGCGGGGGGGCCTACGAGCAGTACTTC; cdr3_aa: CASSVSGTSGGAYEQYF; d_call: TRBD2; v_call: TRBV11-2; j_call: TRBJ2-7; clone_size: -
cdr3_nt: TGTGCCAGCAGCCCCGGGGACAATCCGCTCTACGAGCAGTACTTC; cdr3_aa: CASSPGDNPLYEQYF; d_call: -; v_call: TRBV5-6; j_call: TRBJ2-7; clone_size: few
cdr3_nt: TGTGCCAGCATTAACACGAACACTGAAGCTTTCTTT; cdr3_aa: CASINTNTEAFF; d_call: -; v_call: TRBV6-2/TRBV6-3; j_call: TRBJ1-1; clone_size: many
cdr3_nt: TGTGCCAGCAGCTTAGCGGGGAACGTGGACACCATATATTTT; cdr3_aa: CASSLAGNVDTIYF; d_call: -; v_call: TRBV7-6; j_call: TRBJ1-3; clone_size: many
cdr3_nt: TGTGCCAGCAGACCCAACCCGGGGGAGCTGTTTTTT; cdr3_aa: CASRPNPGELFF; d_call: -; v_call: TRBV12-3/TRBV12-4; j_call: TRBJ2-2; clone_size: many
cdr3_nt: TGCAGTGCTACCCCGACAGGGCGGTCGGATGGCTACACCTTC; cdr3_aa: CSATPTGRSDGYTF; d_call: TRBD1; v_call: TRBV20-1; j_call: TRBJ1-2; clone_size: many
cdr3_nt: TGTGCCAGCGTTTCTGGGACTGAGGACACTGAAGCTTTCTTT; cdr3_aa: CASVSGTEDTEAFF; d_call: -; v_call: TRBV2; j_call: TRBJ1-1; clone_size: -
cdr3_nt: TGTGCCAGCAGCGTAGAGGCCCACGACCGGCTTTATGGCTACACCTTC; cdr3_aa: CASSVEAHDRLYGYTF; d_call: -; v_call: TRBV9; j_call: TRBJ1-2; clone_size: many
cdr3_nt: TGCGCCAGCAGCCATCGGCAGGGGAACACTGAAGCTTGCTTT; cdr3_aa: CASSHRQGNTEACF; d_call: -; v_call: TRBV4-1; j_call: TRBJ1-1; clone_size: -
cdr3_nt: TGTGCCAGTGGCGACAGGGGCACTGAAGCTTTCTTT; cdr3_aa: CASGDRGTEAFF; d_call: TRBD1; v_call: TRBV19; j_call: TRBJ1-1; clone_size: many
cdr3_nt: TGTGCCAGCAGCACCGGGACAGGGGGGACCTATGGCTACACCTTC; cdr3_aa: CASSTGTGGTYGYTF; d_call: TRBD1; v_call: TRBV11-2; j_call: TRBJ1-2; clone_size: -
cdr3_nt: TGTGCCAGCAGAGGGGACACCGATGAAGCTTTCTTT; cdr3_aa: CASRGDTDEAFF; d_call: -; v_call: TRBV3-1; j_call: TRBJ1-1; clone_size: -
cdr3_nt: TGTGCCAGCATGGACCAGGCCGGGGAGCTGTTTTTT; cdr3_aa: CASMDQAGELFF; d_call: -; v_call: TRBV27; j_call: TRBJ2-2; clone_size: many
cdr3_nt: TGCAGCGTTTTGGTAGGGGGCGCATGGGATGGCTACACCTTC; cdr3_aa: CSVLVGGAWDGYTF; d_call: TRBD1; v_call: TRBV29-1; j_call: TRBJ1-2; clone_size: many
cdr3_nt: TGTGCCAGCAGCTCAGACACCGACACTGAAGCTTTCTTT; cdr3_aa: CASSSDTDTEAFF; d_call: -; v_call: TRBV11-3; j_call: TRBJ1-1; clone_size: -
cdr3_nt: TGTGCCAGCAGTTTAAGATACTCGAACACCGGGGAGCTGTTTTTT; cdr3_aa: CASSLRYSNTGELFF; d_call: -; v_call: TRBV27; j_call: TRBJ2-2; clone_size: many
cdr3_nt: TGTGCCAGCAGCCTGACAGAAGGTCCCTACGAGCAGTACTTC; cdr3_aa: CASSLTEGPYEQYF; d_call: -; v_call: TRBV3-1; j_call: TRBJ2-7; clone_size: -
cdr3_nt: TGTGCCAGCACCCTCGTGGACAGGCGCTATGGCTACACCTTC; cdr3_aa: CASTLVDRRYGYTF; d_call: TRBD1; v_call: TRBV28; j_call: TRBJ1-2; clone_size: many
cdr3_nt: TGTGCCAGCAGCAACGACAGGGGGCTCAAAGCTTTCTTT; cdr3_aa: CASSNDRGLKAFF; d_call: TRBD1; v_call: TRBV6-1; j_call: TRBJ1-1; clone_size: -
cdr3_nt: TGTGCCAGCAGCCCCGGACAGGGGCGGTTTAGGTACTTC; cdr3_aa: CASSPGQGRFRYF; d_call: TRBD1; v_call: TRBV28; j_call: TRBJ2-5; clone_size: -
cdr3_nt: TGTGCCAGCAGCCTGGGACAGGGGTATTCACCCCTCCACTTT; cdr3_aa: CASSLGQGYSPLHF; d_call: TRBD1; v_call: TRBV27; j_call: TRBJ1-6; clone_size: many
cdr3_nt: TGTGCCTGCCCCCGACCTGGGGCCAACGTCCTGACTTTC; cdr3_aa: CACPRPGANVLTF; d_call: -; v_call: TRBV30; j_call: TRBJ2-6; clone_size: -
cdr3_nt: TGTGCCAGCAGCCAAGTGTGGCAGTCCCAAGAGACCCAGTACTTC; cdr3_aa: CASSQVWQSQETQYF; d_call: -; v_call: TRBV3-1; j_call: TRBJ2-5; clone_size: few
cdr3_nt: TGTGCCAGCAGCTTGGAGACAGGCGGAGGGGTCACTGAAGCTTTCTTT; cdr3_aa: CASSLETGGGVTEAFF; d_call: -; v_call: TRBV5-5; j_call: TRBJ1-1; clone_size: many
cdr3_nt: TGTGCCACCAGCAGAGATTTAAGGGTTACTGAAGCTTTCTTT; cdr3_aa: CATSRDLRVTEAFF; d_call: -; v_call: TRBV15; j_call: TRBJ1-1; clone_size: many
cdr3_nt: TGTGCCAGCAGTTTCGACGGACGGACGAGCTCCTACGAGCAGTACTTC; cdr3_aa: CASSFDGRTSSYEQYF; d_call: -; v_call: TRBV12-3/TRBV12-4; j_call: TRBJ2-7; clone_size: many
cdr3_nt: TGTGCCAGCAGCCAAGAGACAGGGTTCGGCTACACCTTC; cdr3_aa: CASSQETGFGYTF; d_call: TRBD1; v_call: TRBV4-2; j_call: TRBJ1-2; clone_size: many
cdr3_nt: TGTGCCAGCAGCGAGGCGGACAGGGTGTCCTACGAGCAGTACTTC; cdr3_aa: CASSEADRVSYEQYF; d_call: TRBD1; v_call: TRBV14; j_call: TRBJ2-7; clone_size: many
cdr3_nt: TGTGCCAGCAGCTCCCAGGACGGGAATTACGAGCAGTACTTC; cdr3_aa: CASSSQDGNYEQYF; d_call: -; v_call: TRBV7-2; j_call: TRBJ2-7; clone_size: many
cdr3_nt: TGCGCCAGCAGTCAGTACAGGAACACTGAAGCTTTCTTT; cdr3_aa: CASSQYRNTEAFF; d_call: -; v_call: TRBV5-1; j_call: TRBJ1-1; clone_size: many
cdr3_nt: TGTGCCAGCAGCCAAGATCTAGACCTCCCTACCATTTATGGCTACACCTTC; cdr3_aa: CASSQDLDLPTIYGYTF; d_call: -; v_call: TRBV14; j_call: TRBJ1-2; clone_size: few
cdr3_nt: TGTGCCAGCAGTGAAGCGGGGGCAAACGGGGAGCTGTTTTTT; cdr3_aa: CASSEAGANGELFF; d_call: -; v_call: TRBV2; j_call: TRBJ2-2; clone_size: -
cdr3_nt: TGCGCCAGCAGCCAAGATTCGGGGGCGAACACTGAAGCTTTCTTT; cdr3_aa: CASSQDSGANTEAFF; d_call: -; v_call: TRBV4-3; j_call: TRBJ1-1; clone_size: few
cdr3_nt: TGTGCCAGCAGTTTAAGTCTCAATCAGCCCCAGCATTTT; cdr3_aa: CASSLSLNQPQHF; d_call: -; v_call: TRBV27; j_call: TRBJ1-5; clone_size: few
cdr3_nt: TGTGCCAGCAGCTTAGACTCTGGACTGCGCACTGAAGCTTTCTTT; cdr3_aa: CASSLDSGLRTEAFF; d_call: -; v_call: TRBV11-2; j_call: TRBJ1-1; clone_size: -